These T cell receptor beta chains were read from a single sample in a study of shared clonotypes between healthy human individuals. Method: immunoSEQ multiplex PCR; TCRdb's copy keeps in-frame clones and lacks some. The table shows hundreds of thousands of clones, with approximately 96% occurring only once. Sequencing was done on a sample of naive CD8+ T cells sorted from blood. Source of these receptors: a woman aged 30 to 39 in good health. Each CDR3 is given with its conserved first and last residue. The D gene is left open where the match is weak. Clone size is given for some rows only: seen once, a few or many times, or a class if the clone is expanded.

abundance: .; j_gene: TRBJ2-7; d_gene: .; v_gene: TRBV19; CDR3nt: TGTGCCAGTAGCCTCGTAGGGACGCGTGAGCAGTACTTC; CDR3aa: CASSLVGTREQYF
abundance: once; j_gene: TRBJ2-5; d_gene: TRBD1; v_gene: TRBV30; CDR3nt: TGTGCCTGGAATATTCCGGGACAGAGTCGAGCGACCCAGTACTTC; CDR3aa: CAWNIPGQSRATQYF
abundance: once; j_gene: TRBJ1-1; d_gene: .; v_gene: TRBV5-1; CDR3nt: TGCGCCAGCAGCTTGGGGGACAAGCGAAACACTGAAGCTTTCTTT; CDR3aa: CASSLGDKRNTEAFF
abundance: .; j_gene: TRBJ1-4; d_gene: .; v_gene: TRBV9; CDR3nt: TGTGCCAGCAGCCCCCGGGGCTCGGAACTGTTTTTT; CDR3aa: CASSPRGSELFF
abundance: .; j_gene: TRBJ2-2; d_gene: .; v_gene: TRBV30; CDR3nt: TGTGCCTGGAGTGTTACTAGGGGCTCCGGGGAGCTGTTTTTT; CDR3aa: CAWSVTRGSGELFF
abundance: few; j_gene: TRBJ2-7; d_gene: TRBD2; v_gene: TRBV11-2; CDR3nt: TGTGCCAGCAGCTTAGATGCCGGGACTAGCAGGTACGAGCAGTACTTC; CDR3aa: CASSLDAGTSRYEQYF
abundance: .; j_gene: TRBJ2-7; d_gene: TRBD1; v_gene: TRBV5-4; CDR3nt: TGTGCCAGCAGCTGGACAGGCGGCGAGCAGTACTTC; CDR3aa: CASSWTGGEQYF
abundance: .; j_gene: TRBJ2-3; d_gene: TRBD2; v_gene: TRBV13; CDR3nt: TGTGCCAGCAGCAACCGAGGGACTAGCGGGAGCTCGGATACGCAGTATTTT; CDR3aa: CASSNRGTSGSSDTQYF
abundance: once; j_gene: TRBJ2-7; d_gene: TRBD1; v_gene: TRBV27; CDR3nt: TGTGCCAGCAGTTTCGTCGGGACAGGGGGCAACGAGCAGTACTTC; CDR3aa: CASSFVGTGGNEQYF
abundance: .; j_gene: TRBJ1-1; d_gene: .; v_gene: TRBV19; CDR3nt: TGTGCCAGTAGTGTTCAGGGGCGAAAGACTGAAGCTTTCTTT; CDR3aa: CASSVQGRKTEAFF
abundance: .; j_gene: TRBJ1-4; d_gene: TRBD1; v_gene: TRBV2; CDR3nt: TGTGCCAGCAGTGAAACGGGACAGGGGGCGCGAGGTGAAAAACTGTTTTTT; CDR3aa: CASSETGQGARGEKLFF
abundance: .; j_gene: TRBJ2-4; d_gene: .; v_gene: TRBV7-9; CDR3nt: TGTGCCAGCAGCTTAGGGGAGTACTTAGCCAAAAACATTCAGTACTTC; CDR3aa: CASSLGEYLAKNIQYF
abundance: .; j_gene: TRBJ1-1; d_gene: TRBD1; v_gene: TRBV28; CDR3nt: TGTGCCAGCAGCCCAGGGGGCACTGAAGCTTTCTTT; CDR3aa: CASSPGGTEAFF
abundance: .; j_gene: TRBJ2-7; d_gene: TRBD2; v_gene: TRBV11-2; CDR3nt: TGTGCCAGCAGCACACGACTAGCGTCCCACGAGCAGTACTTC; CDR3aa: CASSTRLASHEQYF
abundance: .; j_gene: TRBJ2-2; d_gene: TRBD1; v_gene: TRBV5-1; CDR3nt: TGCGCCAGCAGCAGGGACAGGGTTGGCACCGGGGAGCTGTTTTTT; CDR3aa: CASSRDRVGTGELFF
abundance: .; j_gene: TRBJ2-7; d_gene: .; v_gene: TRBV5-1; CDR3nt: TGCGCCAGCAGCCCCAATAAACTCGAGCAGTACTTC; CDR3aa: CASSPNKLEQYF
abundance: once; j_gene: TRBJ2-5; d_gene: TRBD1; v_gene: TRBV27; CDR3nt: TGTGCCAGCAACCCGACAGGGGAAGAAGAGACCCAGTACTTC; CDR3aa: CASNPTGEEETQYF
abundance: .; j_gene: TRBJ2-7; d_gene: .; v_gene: TRBV5-6; CDR3nt: TGTGCCAGCAGCTTAAGGTTCTCCTACGAGCAGTACTTC; CDR3aa: CASSLRFSYEQYF
abundance: .; j_gene: TRBJ2-2; d_gene: .; v_gene: TRBV7-9; CDR3nt: TGTGCCAGCAGCTCAACTTCCTATTACACCGGGGAGCTGTTTTTT; CDR3aa: CASSSTSYYTGELFF
abundance: .; j_gene: TRBJ2-7; d_gene: .; v_gene: TRBV5-1; CDR3nt: TGCGCCAGCAGCTTGGCCAGGGGTACCTACGAGCAGTACTTC; CDR3aa: CASSLARGTYEQYF
abundance: .; j_gene: TRBJ1-4; d_gene: .; v_gene: TRBV7-9; CDR3nt: TGTGCCAGCAGCTCTCTCCCGGATGAAAAACTGTTTTTT; CDR3aa: CASSSLPDEKLFF
abundance: .; j_gene: TRBJ2-2; d_gene: .; v_gene: TRBV28; CDR3nt: TGTGCCAGCCACCTACAGGGAATGGCCGGGGAGCTGTTTTTT; CDR3aa: CASHLQGMAGELFF
abundance: .; j_gene: TRBJ1-1; d_gene: .; v_gene: TRBV30; CDR3nt: TGTGCCTGGAGTGTACGGGGGAACACTGAAGCTTTCTTT; CDR3aa: CAWSVRGNTEAFF
abundance: .; j_gene: TRBJ2-2; d_gene: TRBD2; v_gene: TRBV23-1; CDR3nt: TGCGCCACTCCTTACCGACTAGCGGCCCTAAACACCGGGGAGCTGTTTTTT; CDR3aa: CATPYRLAALNTGELFF
abundance: .; j_gene: TRBJ2-3; d_gene: .; v_gene: TRBV27; CDR3nt: TGTGCCAGCAGTTTAACTCGGGGAGCCGATACGCAGTATTTT; CDR3aa: CASSLTRGADTQYF
abundance: .; j_gene: TRBJ1-1; d_gene: .; v_gene: TRBV11-2; CDR3nt: TGTGCCAGCAGCTTTAGAGGGACGGCGAACACTGAAGCTTTCTTT; CDR3aa: CASSFRGTANTEAFF
abundance: .; j_gene: TRBJ2-2; d_gene: .; v_gene: TRBV27; CDR3nt: TGTGCCAGCAGTTTGAGTTGGGGTACCGGGGAGCTGTTTTTT; CDR3aa: CASSLSWGTGELFF
abundance: .; j_gene: TRBJ2-7; d_gene: TRBD2; v_gene: TRBV5-4; CDR3nt: TGTGCCAGCAGCGGGTCCCGCGGGGGCGAGCAGTACTTC; CDR3aa: CASSGSRGGEQYF